The 16 T cell receptor beta chains presented below share a single source sample, sequenced in a study of HIV-infected patients and healthy controls. Whole blood was used without fractionation, so all unsorted peripheral T cells were included. About 480 ng RNA was reverse transcribed with alpha and beta constant-region primers. Separate chain-specific third strand synthesis with multiplexing indices produced the alpha and beta libraries. TCRdb re-called the 5' RACE reads with MiXCR, one entry per CDR3 protein. The sample has 11,000 or so distinct CDR3 sequences; 5% to 5.5% are singletons. Specimen: blood. The receptors were gathered from an adult in good health.

This clonotype is medium-sized by share. The CDR3 bases are TGTGCCAGCAGGGCCCCGAAAGGGGGCGGAGATACGCAGTATTTT. Translated, it gives CASRAPKGGGDTQYF. This rearrangement joins TRBV12-3 or TRBV12-4 to TRBJ2-3; 7 bases agree with TRBD1. CDR3 length: 15 amino acids. The junction had 11 bases not matched to a gene; V was cut back by 6 bases and J by 5 bases.

This clonotype is medium-sized within its sample. The gene calls are TRBV3-1 and TRBJ2-7; maybe TRBD1 (5 bases). V lost 8 bases, J lost 2 bases, and 7 bases lay in between. The CDR3 is made up of 11 amino acids. Germline V CDR1 and CDR2: LGHDT, YNNKEL (reference sequence). The CDR3 loop is CASGAAYEQYF. Written as DNA, the CDR3 is TGTGCCAGCGGGGCAGCCTACGAGCAGTACTTC.

This clonotype was recorded at least ten times. The V and J genes are TRBV7-9 and TRBJ2-5, with 10 bases fitting TRBD2. J lost 2 bases, V lost 6 bases, and 6 bases had no gene match. The CDR3 contains 15 residues. CDR1 and CDR2 (germline): SEHNR, FQNEAQ (reference sequence). The CDR3 loop is CASRRSGGAQETQYF. In nucleotides, the CDR3 is TGTGCCAGCAGGAGGAGCGGGGGGGCTCAAGAGACCCAGTACTTC.

This clonotype was seen many times. The chain carries TRBV7-7 and TRBJ2-3; 14 bases are a match to TRBD2. Germline loops: CDR1 SSHAT, CDR2 FNYEAQ (reference sequence). The CDR3 totals 16 residues. Trimming cost V 5 bases and J 2 bases; bases outside gene matches: 3. The CDR3 DNA reads as TGTGCCAGCAGCCGACTAGCGGGGGGGGTCACAGATACGCAGTATTTT. Translated, it gives CASSRLAGGVTDTQYF.

This clonotype counts as medium-sized. This rearrangement joins TRBV7-9 to TRBJ2-5, with 7 positions matching TRBD1. Losses at the gene ends were 0 bases for V and 3 bases for J; bases not matched to a gene: 4. CDR1 SEHNR and CDR2 FQNEAQ come from the germline V gene (reference sequence). The CDR3 is 15 residues long. The CDR3: CASSLATDREETQYF. CDR3 DNA sequence: TGTGCCAGCAGCTTAGCCACCGACAGGGAAGAGACCCAGTACTTC.

This CDR3 is CASSLAAGGRETQYF. The CDR3 DNA reads TGTGCCAGCAGCTTAGCTGCGGGGGGGCGCGAGACCCAGTACTTC. The V gene is TRBV7-2, the J gene TRBJ2-5, with 9 bases identical to TRBD2. From germline, CDR1 is SGHTA and CDR2 FQGNSA. V lost 0 bases to trimming and J lost 5 bases; unmatched junction nucleotides: 4. The CDR3 totals 15 residues.

Within the sample, this clonotype is medium-sized. The rearrangement joins TRBV29-1 to TRBJ2-3; 7 positions match TRBD1. V shed 6 bases, J shed 0 bases, and the junction held 6 bases outside the gene matches. Germline V CDR1 and CDR2: SQVTM, ANQGSEA. The CDR3 spans 14 residues. CDR3 coding DNA: TGCAGCGTGGACGGGACAGACAGCACAGATACGCAGTATTTT. Translation gives CSVDGTDSTDTQYF.

The sample holds many counts of this clonotype. The V gene is TRBV20-1, the J gene TRBJ2-3, with TRBD2 matching over 14 bases. CDR1 and CDR2 from the germline V gene are DFQATT and SNEGSKA (reference sequence). The CDR3 has 19 residues. V shed 0 bases and J 4 bases; nucleotides not matched to a gene: 12. The DNA for the CDR3 is TGCAGTGCTAGAGATCCGGGACTAGCGGGGGCACAGGGCCCAGATACGCAGTATTTT. It yields the protein CSARDPGLAGAQGPDTQYF.

This clonotype is medium-sized by share. The chain is built from TRBV5-4 and TRBJ1-1; D is perhaps TRBD1 (6 bases). Between the trimmed V and J ends, which lost 4 bases and 6 bases, there was a span of 13 bases. Germline V gene sequence: CDR1 SGHNT, CDR2 YYREEE (reference sequence). CDR3 length: 13 residues. CDR3 in DNA: TGTGCCAGCAGCCCGGACAGCCGACCTGAAGCTTTCTTT. As protein: CASSPDSRPEAFF.

This clonotype was counted ten times or more. V and J are TRBV28 and TRBJ1-2, with D possibly being TRBD1 (6 bases). The V gene lost 6 bases and the J gene lost 7 bases, with 12 bases spanning the gap. The CDR3 consists of 12 residues. Germline CDR1 MDHEN, CDR2 SYDVKM. The CDR3 bases are TGTGCCAGCAGGCAGGGGCGGGGTGGCTACACCTTC. This sequence encodes CASRQGRGGYTF.

This clonotype occurred many times. V gene TRBV7-2 combines with J gene TRBJ2-1; 7 bases fit TRBD1. Unmatched junction bases numbered 13, after V lost 5 bases and J lost 6 bases. In germline, CDR1 is SGHTA, CDR2 FQGNSA. The CDR3 has 16 residues. The DNA of the CDR3 is TGTGCCAGCAGCGGAGACCGGGACAGAGGGGGCAATGAGCAGTTCTTC. Translated, it gives CASSGDRDRGGNEQFF.

In this sample, this clonotype turned up many times. CDR3: CSVSGAQGDGYTF. CDR3 in DNA: TGCAGCGTCAGCGGGGCGCAGGGGGATGGCTACACCTTC. The V gene is TRBV29-1, the J gene TRBJ1-2; 7 bases line up with TRBD1. CDR1 SQVTM and CDR2 ANQGSEA come from the germline V gene. V shed 6 bases and J 6 bases; nucleotides not matched to a gene: 10. The CDR3 covers 13 residues. The variable domain in full, completed from reference TRBV29-1 and TRBJ1-2, reads SAVISQKPSRDICQRGTSLTIQCQVDSQVTMMFWYRQQPGQSLTLIATANQGSEATYESGFVIDKFPISRPNLTFSTLTVSNMSPEDSSIYLCSVSGAQGDGYTFGSGTRLTVV.

This clonotype is medium-sized by share. The rearrangement uses TRBV20-1 and TRBJ2-1; 10 nucleotides line up with TRBD2. Germline values: CDR1 DFQATT, CDR2 SNEGSKA (reference sequence). The CDR3 has 15 amino acids. The CDR3 loop reads CGVIAGGRKNNEQFF. The DNA for the CDR3 is TGCGGAGTCATAGCGGGGGGACGTAAGAACAATGAGCAGTTCTTC.

This clonotype was picked up many times. The V gene is TRBV7-9, the J gene TRBJ2-1; 7 bases agree with TRBD2. The V gene end was trimmed by 6 bases and the J gene end by 6 bases; junction bases not matched to a gene: 11. The germline V gene encodes CDR1 SEHNR and CDR2 FQNEAQ (reference sequence). CDR3 length: 15 amino acids. Here the CDR3 DNA reads TGTGCCAGCAGATACCGAGGCGGGGGATCCAATGAGCAGTTCTTC. Residues: CASRYRGGGSNEQFF.

J is TRBJ1-5 and V is TRBV10-3; no firm D call. V was shortened by 0 bases and J by 4 bases, with 7 bases between the two germline ends. This CDR3 spans 14 amino acids. The germline CDR1 and CDR2 sequences are ENHRY and SYGVKD. CDR3 amino acids: CAISESGGNQPQHF. In DNA form, the CDR3 reads TGTGCCATCAGTGAGTCGGGCGGTAATCAGCCCCAGCATTTT.

The table lists this clonotype with many counts. The genes are TRBV19 and TRBJ1-5; no definite D call. The CDR3 consists of 14 residues. V shed 3 bases and J shed 2 bases, with 8 bases lying between them. Germline V lookup: CDR1 LNHDA, CDR2 SQIVND (reference sequence). The CDR3 region is CASSIMIGNQPQHF. The CDR3 DNA reads TGTGCCAGTAGTATCATGATAGGCAATCAGCCCCAGCATTTT.